This T cell receptor (beta chain) appears in the sequencing data of a study of CD4 and CD8 cells across lung adenocarcinoma regions. The ends were cut back, 3 bases at V and 6 bases at J, with 13 bases in the middle. This CDR3 has 14 residues. Germline V lookup: CDR1 SGHTA, CDR2 FQGNSA. TCRdb independently ran MiXCR on the PCR reads; one entry per CDR3 protein. There are roughly 10,000 distinct CDR3 sequences in the sample; 40% to 65% occur only once, and about 19% lies in the top ten. Sample share makes this clonotype medium-sized. V gene TRBV7-2 combines with J gene TRBJ2-3; D unresolved. The receptor was isolated from a male donor with lung adenocarcinoma. The CD4 and CD8 labels of this study may be unreliable. Input material: CD4+ T cells from the margin of a lung tumor. Written as DNA, the CDR3 is TGTGCCAGCAGCTTTTCTCCAGTCTCTGATACGCAGTATTTT. Translating it yields CASSFSPVSDTQYF.